This T cell receptor (beta chain) was identified during a study of cytomegalovirus exposure and HLA in healthy donors. Losses at the gene ends were 3 bases for V and 6 bases for J; bases not matched to a gene: 6. This CDR3 spans 15 amino acids. Germline loops: CDR1 SGHRS, CDR2 YFSETQ. PCR primers comprised 60 Vbeta and 13 Jbeta primers. Profiled with immunoSEQ multiplex PCR; TCRdb holds only in-frame clones, not every one. The data show under 200,000 clones, approximately 72% seen once. J is TRBJ2-3 and V is TRBV5-1, with 11 nucleotides matching TRBD2. Sequencing was done on a sample of PBMCs. The receptor comes from a man aged 50-60 years in good health and CMV-seronegative. DNA of the CDR3: TGCGCCAGCAGCTCGGGGACTAGCGGTCCGGATACGCAGTATTTT. It specifies CASSSGTSGPDTQYF.